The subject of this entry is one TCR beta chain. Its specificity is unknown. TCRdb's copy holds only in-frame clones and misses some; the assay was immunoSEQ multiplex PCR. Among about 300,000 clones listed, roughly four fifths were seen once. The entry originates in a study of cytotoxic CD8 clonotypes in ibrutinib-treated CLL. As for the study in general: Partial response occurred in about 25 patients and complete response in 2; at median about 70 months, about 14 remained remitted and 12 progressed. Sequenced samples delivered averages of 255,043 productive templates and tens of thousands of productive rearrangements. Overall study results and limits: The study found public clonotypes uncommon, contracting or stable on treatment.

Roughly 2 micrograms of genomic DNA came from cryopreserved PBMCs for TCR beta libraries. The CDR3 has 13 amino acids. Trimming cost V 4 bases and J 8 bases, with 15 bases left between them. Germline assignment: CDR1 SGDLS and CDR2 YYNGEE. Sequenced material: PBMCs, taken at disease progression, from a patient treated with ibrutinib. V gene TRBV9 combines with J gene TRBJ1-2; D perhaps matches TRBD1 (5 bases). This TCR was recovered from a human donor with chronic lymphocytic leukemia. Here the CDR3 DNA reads TGTGCCAGCAGCCCGGACACCATGGGAGGCTACACCTTC. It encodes CASSPDTMGGYTF.